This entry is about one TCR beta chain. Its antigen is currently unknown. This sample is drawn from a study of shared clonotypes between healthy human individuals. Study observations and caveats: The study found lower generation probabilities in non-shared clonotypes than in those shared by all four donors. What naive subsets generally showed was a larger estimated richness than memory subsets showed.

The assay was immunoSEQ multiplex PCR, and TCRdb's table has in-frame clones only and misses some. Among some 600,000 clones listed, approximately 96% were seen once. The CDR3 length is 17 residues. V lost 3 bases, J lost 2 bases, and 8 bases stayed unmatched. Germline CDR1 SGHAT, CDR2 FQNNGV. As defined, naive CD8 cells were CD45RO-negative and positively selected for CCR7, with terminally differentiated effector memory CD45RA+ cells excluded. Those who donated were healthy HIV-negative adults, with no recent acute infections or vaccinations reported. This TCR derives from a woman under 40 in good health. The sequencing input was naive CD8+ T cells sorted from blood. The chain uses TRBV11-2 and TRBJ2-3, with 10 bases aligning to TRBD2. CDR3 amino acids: CASSFPSGRAFTDTQYF. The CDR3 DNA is TGTGCCAGCAGCTTCCCCAGCGGGAGGGCCTTCACAGATACGCAGTATTTT.